This TCR beta chain was retrieved from a study of blood T cell repertoires in COVID-19. Study-level information: Sources were T cells, B-cell-depleted T cells, or PBMCs; the material itself was cDNA or gDNA.

Method: immunoSEQ multiplex PCR; TCRdb's copy keeps in-frame clones and lacks some. The table lists 150,000 or so clones, about nine tenths of them singletons. V lost 1 base to trimming and J lost 6 bases, with 3 bases between them. Germline assignment: CDR1 SGHAT and CDR2 FQNNGV. This CDR3 comprises 11 residues. The genes are TRBV11-2 and TRBJ1-1; no definite D call. What was sequenced was peripheral blood. The clonotype was recovered from a man aged 80 or over with acute or convalescent COVID-19. This chain's CDR3 is CASSLGAEAFF. In nucleotides, the CDR3 is TGTGCCAGCAGCTTAGGAGCTGAAGCTTTCTTT. The full variable domain, its missing parts supplied by reference TRBV11-2 and TRBJ1-1, is EAGVAQSPRYKIIEKRQSVAFWCNPISGHATLYWYQQILGQGPKLLIQFQNNGVVDDSQLPKDRFSAERLKGVDSTLKIQPAKLEDSAVYLCASSLGAEAFFGQGTRLTVV.